In its sample, the clone carrying this T cell receptor beta chain was seen a few times. Its antigen is still unknown. V lost 2 bases and J 0 bases, leaving 2 bases between the germline ends. This CDR3 has 14 amino acids. CDR1 is MNHNS and CDR2 is SASEGT in the germline V gene. The data belong to a study of cytomegalovirus exposure and HLA in healthy donors. Study observations and caveats: Later work found most CMV-associated TCR beta chains apparently HLA-restricted.

The study ran its PCR with 60 Vbeta and 13 Jbeta primers. The assay was immunoSEQ multiplex PCR, and TCRdb's table has in-frame clones only and misses some. The sample holds some 110,000 clones, around 66% seen once. The receptor comes from a man in his late teens or twenties in good health and CMV-seronegative. The sequenced sample consisted of PBMCs. The chain joins TRBV6-1 to TRBJ2-6; D is uncertain. CDR3 sequence reads: CASSERSGANVLTF. The CDR3, as DNA: TGTGCCAGCAGTGAACGCTCTGGGGCCAACGTCCTGACTTTC.